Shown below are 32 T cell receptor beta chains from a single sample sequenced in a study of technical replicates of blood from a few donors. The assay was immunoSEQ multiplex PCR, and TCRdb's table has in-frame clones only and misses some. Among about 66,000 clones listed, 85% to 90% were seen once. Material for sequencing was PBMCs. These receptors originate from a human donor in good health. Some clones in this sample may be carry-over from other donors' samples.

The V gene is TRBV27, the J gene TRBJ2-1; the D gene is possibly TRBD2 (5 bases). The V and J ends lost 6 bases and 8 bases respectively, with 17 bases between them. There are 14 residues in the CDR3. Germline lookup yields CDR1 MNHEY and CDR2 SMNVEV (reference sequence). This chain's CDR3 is CASRGSSQRDEQFF. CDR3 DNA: TGTGCCAGCAGGGGGAGTTCCCAACGGGATGAGCAGTTCTTC.

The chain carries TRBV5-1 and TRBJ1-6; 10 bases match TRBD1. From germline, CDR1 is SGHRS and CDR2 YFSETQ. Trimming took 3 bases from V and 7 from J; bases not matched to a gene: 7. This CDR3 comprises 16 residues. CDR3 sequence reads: CASSSRDRGYNSPLHF. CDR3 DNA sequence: TGCGCCAGCAGCTCCCGGGACAGGGGTTACAATTCACCCCTCCACTTT.

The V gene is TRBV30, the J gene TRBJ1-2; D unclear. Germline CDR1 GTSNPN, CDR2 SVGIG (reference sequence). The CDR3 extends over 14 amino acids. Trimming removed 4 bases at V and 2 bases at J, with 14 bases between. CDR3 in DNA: TGTGCCTGGAATCTGGGCAGGAACAACTATGGCTACACCTTC. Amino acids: CAWNLGRNNYGYTF. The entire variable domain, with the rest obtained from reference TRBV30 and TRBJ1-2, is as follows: SQTIHQWPATLVQPVGSPLSLECTVEGTSNPNLYWYRQAAGRGLQLLFYSVGIGQISSEVPQNLSASRPQDRQFILSSKKLLLSDSGFYLCAWNLGRNNYGYTFGSGTRLTVV.

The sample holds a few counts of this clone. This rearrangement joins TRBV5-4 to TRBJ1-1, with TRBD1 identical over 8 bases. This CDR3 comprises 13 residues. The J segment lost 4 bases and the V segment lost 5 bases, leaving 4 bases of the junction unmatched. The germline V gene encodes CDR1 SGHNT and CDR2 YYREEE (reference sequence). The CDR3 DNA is TGTGCCAGCAGGAGACAGGGGAGCACTGAAGCTTTCTTT. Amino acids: CASRRQGSTEAFF.

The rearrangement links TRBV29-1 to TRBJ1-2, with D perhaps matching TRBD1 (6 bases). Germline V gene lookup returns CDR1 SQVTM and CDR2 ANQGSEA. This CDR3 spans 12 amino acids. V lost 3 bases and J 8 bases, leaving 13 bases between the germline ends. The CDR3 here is CSVEGQGYGYTF. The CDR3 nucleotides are TGCAGCGTTGAGGGGCAGGGGTACGGCTACACCTTC.

CDR3 nucleotides: TGTGCCAGTAGTATCGGGGAACAGCGGACCGGGGAGCTGTTTTTT. Residues: CASSIGEQRTGELFF. The chain uses TRBV19 and TRBJ2-2, with D possibly matching TRBD2 (5 bases). Germline lookup yields CDR1 LNHDA and CDR2 SQIVND (reference sequence). The CDR3 extends over 15 amino acids. The germline V and J ends were trimmed by 3 bases and 5 bases, with 13 bases remaining between them.

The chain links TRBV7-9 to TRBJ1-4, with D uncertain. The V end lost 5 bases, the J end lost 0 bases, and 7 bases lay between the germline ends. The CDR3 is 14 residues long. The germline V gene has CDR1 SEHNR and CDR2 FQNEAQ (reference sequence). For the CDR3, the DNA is TGTGCCAGCAGCCCAGGATCAACTAATGAAAAACTGTTTTTT. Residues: CASSPGSTNEKLFF.

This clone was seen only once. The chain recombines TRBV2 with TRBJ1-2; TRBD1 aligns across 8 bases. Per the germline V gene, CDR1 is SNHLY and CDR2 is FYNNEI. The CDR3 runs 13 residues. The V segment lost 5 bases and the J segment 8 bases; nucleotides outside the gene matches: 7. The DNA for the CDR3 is TGTGCCAGCAGTCGAGGACAGGGAGGCGGCTACACCTTC. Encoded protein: CASSRGQGGGYTF.

Here the CDR3 reads CASSFQVTGNYGYTF. The CDR3 DNA reads as TGTGCCAGCAGCTTTCAAGTAACAGGGAACTATGGCTACACCTTC. This chain connects TRBV5-6 to TRBJ1-2; D is possibly TRBD1 (6 bases). CDR1 is SGHDT, CDR2 YYEEEE, per germline. Trimming left V 2 bases short and J 2 bases short, with 13 bases between. This CDR3 contains 15 residues.

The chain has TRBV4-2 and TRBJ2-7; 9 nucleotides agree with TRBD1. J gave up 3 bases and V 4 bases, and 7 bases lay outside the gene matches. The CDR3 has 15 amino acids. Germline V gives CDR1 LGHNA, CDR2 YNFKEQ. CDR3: CASSLGQGPVYEQYF. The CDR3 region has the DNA TGTGCCAGCAGCCTGGGACAGGGCCCAGTCTACGAGCAGTACTTC.

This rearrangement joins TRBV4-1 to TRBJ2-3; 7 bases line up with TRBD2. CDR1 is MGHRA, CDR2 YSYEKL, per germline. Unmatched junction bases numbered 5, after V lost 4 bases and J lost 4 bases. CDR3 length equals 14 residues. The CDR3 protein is CASSPGLGADTQYF. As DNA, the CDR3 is TGCGCCAGCAGCCCCGGACTAGGGGCAGATACGCAGTATTTT.

In DNA form, the CDR3 reads TGTGCCAGTACCCCCATGACGGGACAGGGACCCCTCCACTTT. Translating gives CASTPMTGQGPLHF. The J gene is TRBJ1-6, the V gene TRBV19; 9 bases agree with TRBD1. With V trimmed by 7 bases and J by 12 bases, 10 bases remained unmatched. Germline values: CDR1 LNHDA, CDR2 SQIVND (reference sequence). The CDR3 has 14 residues.

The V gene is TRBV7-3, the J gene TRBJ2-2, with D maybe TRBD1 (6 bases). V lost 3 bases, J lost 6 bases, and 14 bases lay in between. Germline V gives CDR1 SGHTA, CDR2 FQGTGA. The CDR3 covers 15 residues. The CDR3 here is CASSLTGTLPGELFF. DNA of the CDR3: TGTGCCAGCAGCTTGACCGGGACACTTCCCGGGGAGCTGTTTTTT.

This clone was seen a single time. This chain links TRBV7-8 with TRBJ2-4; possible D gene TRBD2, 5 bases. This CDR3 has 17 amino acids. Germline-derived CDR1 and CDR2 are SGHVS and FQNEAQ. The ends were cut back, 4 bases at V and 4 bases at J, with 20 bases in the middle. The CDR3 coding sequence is TGTGCCAGCAGCTCAGGATTGGCACCGACGGGGAAAAACATTCAGTACTTC. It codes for CASSSGLAPTGKNIQYF.

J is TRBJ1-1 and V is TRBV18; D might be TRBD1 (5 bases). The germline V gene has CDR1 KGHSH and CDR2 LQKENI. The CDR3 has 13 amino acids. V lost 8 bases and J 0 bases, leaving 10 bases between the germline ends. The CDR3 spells CASLAGLNTEAFF. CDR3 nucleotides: TGTGCCAGCCTCGCAGGGTTGAACACTGAAGCTTTCTTT.

CDR3 bases: TGTGCCTGGAGTGGTGGGACAGGGGGCCCTTTTCTGTATTCACCCCTCCACTTT. Translating it yields CAWSGGTGGPFLYSPLHF. The chain recombines TRBV30 with TRBJ1-6, with 12 bases identical to TRBD1. J gave up 8 bases and V 1 base, and 12 bases lay outside the gene matches. The CDR3 extends over 18 amino acids. CDR1 is GTSNPN, CDR2 SVGIG, per germline (reference sequence).

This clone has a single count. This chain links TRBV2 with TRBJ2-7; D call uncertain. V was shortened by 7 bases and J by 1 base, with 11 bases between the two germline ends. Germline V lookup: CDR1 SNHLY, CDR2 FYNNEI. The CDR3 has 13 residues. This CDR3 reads CASTLGLSYEQYF. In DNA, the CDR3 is TGTGCCAGCACTCTGGGCTTGTCCTACGAGCAGTACTTC.

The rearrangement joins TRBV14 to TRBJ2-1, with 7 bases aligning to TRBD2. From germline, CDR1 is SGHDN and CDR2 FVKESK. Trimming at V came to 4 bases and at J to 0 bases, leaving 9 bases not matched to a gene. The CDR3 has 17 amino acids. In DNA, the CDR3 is TGTGCCAGCAGCCCAGGGAGGCGGGGGAGCTCCTACAATGAGCAGTTCTTC. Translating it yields CASSPGRRGSSYNEQFF. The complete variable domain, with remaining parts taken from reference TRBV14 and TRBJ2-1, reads EAGVTQFPSHSVIEKGQTVTLRCDPISGHDNLYWYRRVMGKEIKFLLHFVKESKQDESGMPNNRFLAERTGGTYSTLKVQPAELEDSGVYFCASSPGRRGSSYNEQFFGPGTRLTVL.

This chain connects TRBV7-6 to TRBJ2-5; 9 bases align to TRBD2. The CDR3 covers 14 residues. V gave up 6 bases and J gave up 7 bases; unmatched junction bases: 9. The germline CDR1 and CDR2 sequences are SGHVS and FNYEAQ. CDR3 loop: CASRAREGRGTQYF. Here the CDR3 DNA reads TGTGCCAGCAGGGCGCGGGAGGGCCGGGGGACCCAGTACTTC. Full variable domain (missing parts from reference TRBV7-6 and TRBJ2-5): GAGVSQSPRYKVTKRGQDVALRCDPISGHVSLYWYRQALGQGPEFLTYFNYEAQQDKSGLPNDRFSAERPEGSISTLTIQRTEQRDSAMYRCASRAREGRGTQYFGPGTRLLVL.

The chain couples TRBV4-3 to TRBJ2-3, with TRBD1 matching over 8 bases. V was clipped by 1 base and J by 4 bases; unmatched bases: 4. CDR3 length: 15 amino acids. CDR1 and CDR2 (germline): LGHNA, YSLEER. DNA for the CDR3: TGCGCCAGCAGCCAAGGGACAGGGAGTGCAGATACGCAGTATTTT. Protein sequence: CASSQGTGSADTQYF.

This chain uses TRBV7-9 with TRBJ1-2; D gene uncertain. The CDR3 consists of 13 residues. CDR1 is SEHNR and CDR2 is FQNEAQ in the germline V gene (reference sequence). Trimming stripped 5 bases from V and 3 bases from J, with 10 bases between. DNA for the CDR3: TGTGCCAGCAGCCCCGAGCCGGACTATGGCTACACCTTC. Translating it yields CASSPEPDYGYTF. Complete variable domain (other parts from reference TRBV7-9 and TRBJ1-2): DTGVSQNPRHKITKRGQNVTFRCDPISEHNRLYWYRQTLGQGPEFLTYFQNEAQLEKSRLLSDRFSAERPKGSFSTLEIQRTEQGDSAMYLCASSPEPDYGYTFGSGTRLTVV.

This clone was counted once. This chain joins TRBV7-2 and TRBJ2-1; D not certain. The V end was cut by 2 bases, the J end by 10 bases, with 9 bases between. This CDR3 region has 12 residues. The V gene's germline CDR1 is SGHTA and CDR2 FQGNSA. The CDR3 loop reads CASSLRTKEQFF. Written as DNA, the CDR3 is TGTGCCAGCAGCTTACGCACTAAAGAGCAGTTCTTC.

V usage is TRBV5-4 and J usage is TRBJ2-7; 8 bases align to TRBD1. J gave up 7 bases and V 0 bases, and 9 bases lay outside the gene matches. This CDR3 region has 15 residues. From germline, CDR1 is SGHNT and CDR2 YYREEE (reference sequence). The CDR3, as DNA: TGTGCCAGCAGCTTGGGAGACAGGGGCCTTGGGGAGCAGTACTTC. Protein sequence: CASSLGDRGLGEQYF.

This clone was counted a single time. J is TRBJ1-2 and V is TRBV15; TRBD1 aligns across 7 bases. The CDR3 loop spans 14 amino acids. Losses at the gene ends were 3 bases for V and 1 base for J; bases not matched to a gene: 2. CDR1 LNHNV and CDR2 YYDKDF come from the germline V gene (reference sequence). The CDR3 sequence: CATSRDRFNYGYTF. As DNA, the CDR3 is TGTGCCACCAGCAGGGACAGGTTTAACTATGGCTACACCTTC.

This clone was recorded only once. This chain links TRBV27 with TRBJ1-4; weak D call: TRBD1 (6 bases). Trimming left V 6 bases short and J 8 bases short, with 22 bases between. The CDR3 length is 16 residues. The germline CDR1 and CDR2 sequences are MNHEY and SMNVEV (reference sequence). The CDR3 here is CASRSGGAQMREKLFF. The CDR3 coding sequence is TGTGCCAGCAGATCTGGGGGGGCGCAAATGAGAGAAAAACTGTTTTTT.

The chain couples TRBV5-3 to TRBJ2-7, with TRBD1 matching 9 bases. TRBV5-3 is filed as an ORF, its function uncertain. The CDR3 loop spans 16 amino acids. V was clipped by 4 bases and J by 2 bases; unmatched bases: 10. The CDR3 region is CARSPQPGTGPYEQYF. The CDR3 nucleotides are TGTGCCAGAAGCCCCCAGCCTGGGACAGGGCCCTACGAGCAGTACTTC.

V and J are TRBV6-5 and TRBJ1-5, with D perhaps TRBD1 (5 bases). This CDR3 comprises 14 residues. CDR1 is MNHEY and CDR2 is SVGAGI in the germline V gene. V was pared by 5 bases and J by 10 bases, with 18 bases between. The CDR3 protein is CASSDDRPNRPQHF. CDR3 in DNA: TGTGCCAGCAGTGACGACAGACCCAATCGACCCCAGCATTTT.

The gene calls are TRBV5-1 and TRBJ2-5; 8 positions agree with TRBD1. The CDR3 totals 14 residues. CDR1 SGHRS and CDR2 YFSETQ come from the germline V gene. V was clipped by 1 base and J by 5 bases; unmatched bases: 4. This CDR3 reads CASSLSGGVETQYF. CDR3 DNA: TGCGCCAGCAGCTTGTCAGGGGGCGTGGAGACCCAGTACTTC. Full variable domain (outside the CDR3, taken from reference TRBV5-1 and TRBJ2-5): KAGVTQTPRYLIKTRGQQVTLSCSPISGHRSVSWYQQTPGQGLQFLFEYFSETQRNKGNFPGRFSGRQFSNSRSEMNVSTLELGDSALYLCASSLSGGVETQYFGPGTRLLVL.

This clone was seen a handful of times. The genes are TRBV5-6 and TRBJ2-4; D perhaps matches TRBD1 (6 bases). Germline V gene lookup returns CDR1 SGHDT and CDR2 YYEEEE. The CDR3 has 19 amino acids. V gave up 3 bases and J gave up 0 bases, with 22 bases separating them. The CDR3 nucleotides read TGTGCCAGCAGCTCAACGAAGGGTAGGACAGAATCAGCCAAAAACATTCAGTACTTC. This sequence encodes CASSSTKGRTESAKNIQYF.

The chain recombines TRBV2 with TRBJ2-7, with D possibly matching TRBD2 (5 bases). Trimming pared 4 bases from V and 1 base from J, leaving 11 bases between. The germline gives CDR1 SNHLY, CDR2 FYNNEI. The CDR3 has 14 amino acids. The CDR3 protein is CASSGAEVSYEQYF. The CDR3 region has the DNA TGTGCCAGCAGTGGAGCGGAGGTTTCCTACGAGCAGTACTTC.

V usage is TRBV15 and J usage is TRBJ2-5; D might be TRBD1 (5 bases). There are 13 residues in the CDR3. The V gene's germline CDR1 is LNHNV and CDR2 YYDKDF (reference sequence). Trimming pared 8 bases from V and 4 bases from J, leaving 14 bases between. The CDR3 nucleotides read TGTGCCACCGGAACCAGGGTTTTAGAGACCCAGTACTTC. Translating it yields CATGTRVLETQYF.

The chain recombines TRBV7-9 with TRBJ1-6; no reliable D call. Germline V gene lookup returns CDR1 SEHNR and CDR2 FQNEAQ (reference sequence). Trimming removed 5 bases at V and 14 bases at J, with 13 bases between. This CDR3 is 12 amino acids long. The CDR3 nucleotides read TGTGCCAGCAGCCACTCCGATGGTACCCTCCACTTT. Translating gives CASSHSDGTLHF.